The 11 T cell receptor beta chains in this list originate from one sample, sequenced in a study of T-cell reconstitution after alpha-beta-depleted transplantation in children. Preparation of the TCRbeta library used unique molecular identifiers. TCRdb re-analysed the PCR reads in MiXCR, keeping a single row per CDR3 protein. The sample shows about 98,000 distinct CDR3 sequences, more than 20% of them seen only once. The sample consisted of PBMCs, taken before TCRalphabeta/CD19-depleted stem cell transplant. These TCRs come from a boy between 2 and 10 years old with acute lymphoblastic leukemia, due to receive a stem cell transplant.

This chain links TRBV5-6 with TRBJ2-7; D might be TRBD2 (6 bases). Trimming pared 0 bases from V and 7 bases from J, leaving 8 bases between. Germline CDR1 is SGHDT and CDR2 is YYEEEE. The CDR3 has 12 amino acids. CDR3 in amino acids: CASSLAGGEQYF. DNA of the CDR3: TGTGCCAGCAGCTTGGCCGGAGGGGAGCAGTACTTC.

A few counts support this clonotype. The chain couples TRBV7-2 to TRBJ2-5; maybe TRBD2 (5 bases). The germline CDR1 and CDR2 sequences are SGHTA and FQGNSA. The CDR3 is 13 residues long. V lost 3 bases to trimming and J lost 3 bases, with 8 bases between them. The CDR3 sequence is CASSFSGEETQYF. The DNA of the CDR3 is TGTGCCAGCAGCTTTTCCGGGGAAGAGACCCAGTACTTC. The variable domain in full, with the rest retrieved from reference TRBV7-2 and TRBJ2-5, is GAGVSQSPSNKVTEKGKDVELRCDPISGHTALYWYRQSLGQGLEFLIYFQGNSAPDKSGLPSDRFSAERTGGSVSTLTIQRTQQEDSAVYLCASSFSGEETQYFGPGTRLLVL.

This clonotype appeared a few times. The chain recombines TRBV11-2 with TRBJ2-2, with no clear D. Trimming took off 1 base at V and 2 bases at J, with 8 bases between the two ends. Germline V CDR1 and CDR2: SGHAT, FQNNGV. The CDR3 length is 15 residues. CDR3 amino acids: CASSLARANTGELFF. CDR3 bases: TGTGCCAGCAGCTTAGCAAGGGCTAACACCGGGGAGCTGTTTTTT. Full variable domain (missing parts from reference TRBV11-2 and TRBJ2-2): EAGVAQSPRYKIIEKRQSVAFWCNPISGHATLYWYQQILGQGPKLLIQFQNNGVVDDSQLPKDRFSAERLKGVDSTLKIQPAKLEDSAVYLCASSLARANTGELFFGEGSRLTVL.

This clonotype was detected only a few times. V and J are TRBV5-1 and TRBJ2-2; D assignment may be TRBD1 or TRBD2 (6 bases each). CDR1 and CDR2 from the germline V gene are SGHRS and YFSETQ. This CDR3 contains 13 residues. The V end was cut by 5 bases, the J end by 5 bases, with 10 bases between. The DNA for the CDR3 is TGCGCCAGCAGGACGGGGGCGACCGGGGAGCTGTTTTTT. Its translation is CASRTGATGELFF.

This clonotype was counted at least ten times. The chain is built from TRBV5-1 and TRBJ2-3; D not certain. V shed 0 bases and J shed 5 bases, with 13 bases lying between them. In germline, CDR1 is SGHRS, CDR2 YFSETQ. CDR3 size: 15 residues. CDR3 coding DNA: TGCGCCAGCAGCTTGGCCTTAAGGGCAGGAGATACGCAGTATTTT. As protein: CASSLALRAGDTQYF.

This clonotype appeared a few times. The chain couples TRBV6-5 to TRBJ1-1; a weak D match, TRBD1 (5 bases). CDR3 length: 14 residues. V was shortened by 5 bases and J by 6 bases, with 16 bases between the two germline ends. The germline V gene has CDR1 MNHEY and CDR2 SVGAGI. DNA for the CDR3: TGTGCCAGCAGTCACGAGGGGAGAGGACCTGAAGCTTTCTTT. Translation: CASSHEGRGPEAFF.

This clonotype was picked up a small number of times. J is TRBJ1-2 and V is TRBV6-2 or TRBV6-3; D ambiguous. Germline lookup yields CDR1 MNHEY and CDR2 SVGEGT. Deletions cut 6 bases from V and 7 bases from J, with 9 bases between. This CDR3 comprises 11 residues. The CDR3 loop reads CASSTPLGYTF. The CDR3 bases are TGTGCCAGCAGCACCCCACTTGGCTACACCTTC.

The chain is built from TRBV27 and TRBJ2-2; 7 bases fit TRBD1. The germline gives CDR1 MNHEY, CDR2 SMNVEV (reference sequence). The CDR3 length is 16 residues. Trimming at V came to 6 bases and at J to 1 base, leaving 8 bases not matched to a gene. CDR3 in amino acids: CASSSPGGENTGELFF. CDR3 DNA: TGTGCCAGCAGCTCGCCAGGGGGTGAGAACACCGGGGAGCTGTTTTTT.

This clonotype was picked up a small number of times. The CDR3 nucleotides are TGTGCCAGCAGTCTGTTTAGCCAGCCCCAGCATTTT. It codes for CASSLFSQPQHF. The chain is built from TRBV28 and TRBJ1-5; no reliable D call. CDR1 and CDR2 (germline): MDHEN, SYDVKM. CDR3 length equals 12 residues. Deletions cut 5 bases from V and 7 bases from J, with 9 bases between.

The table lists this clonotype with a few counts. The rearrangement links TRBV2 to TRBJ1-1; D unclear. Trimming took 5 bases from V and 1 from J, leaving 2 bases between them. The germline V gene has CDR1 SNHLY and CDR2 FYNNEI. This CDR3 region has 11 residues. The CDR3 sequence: CASSWNTEAFF. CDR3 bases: TGTGCCAGCAGTTGGAACACTGAAGCTTTCTTT.

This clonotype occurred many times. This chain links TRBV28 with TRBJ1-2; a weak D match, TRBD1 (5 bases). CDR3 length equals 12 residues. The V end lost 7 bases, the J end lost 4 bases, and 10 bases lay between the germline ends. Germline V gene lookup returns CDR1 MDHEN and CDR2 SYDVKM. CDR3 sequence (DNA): TGTGCCAGCAAAACAGGTTCCTATGGCTACACCTTC. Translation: CASKTGSYGYTF.